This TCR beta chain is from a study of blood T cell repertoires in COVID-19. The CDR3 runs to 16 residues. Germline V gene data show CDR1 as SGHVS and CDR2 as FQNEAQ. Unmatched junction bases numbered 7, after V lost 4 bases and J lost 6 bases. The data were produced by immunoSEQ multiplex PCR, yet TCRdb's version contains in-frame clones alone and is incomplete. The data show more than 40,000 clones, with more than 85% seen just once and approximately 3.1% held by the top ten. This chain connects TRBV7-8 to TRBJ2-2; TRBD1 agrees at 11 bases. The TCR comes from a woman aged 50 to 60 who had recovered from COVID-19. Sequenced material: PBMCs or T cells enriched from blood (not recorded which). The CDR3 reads CASSSRTGGLAGELFF. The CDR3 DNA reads TGTGCCAGCAGCTCCAGGACAGGGGGCTTAGCCGGGGAGCTGTTTTTT.